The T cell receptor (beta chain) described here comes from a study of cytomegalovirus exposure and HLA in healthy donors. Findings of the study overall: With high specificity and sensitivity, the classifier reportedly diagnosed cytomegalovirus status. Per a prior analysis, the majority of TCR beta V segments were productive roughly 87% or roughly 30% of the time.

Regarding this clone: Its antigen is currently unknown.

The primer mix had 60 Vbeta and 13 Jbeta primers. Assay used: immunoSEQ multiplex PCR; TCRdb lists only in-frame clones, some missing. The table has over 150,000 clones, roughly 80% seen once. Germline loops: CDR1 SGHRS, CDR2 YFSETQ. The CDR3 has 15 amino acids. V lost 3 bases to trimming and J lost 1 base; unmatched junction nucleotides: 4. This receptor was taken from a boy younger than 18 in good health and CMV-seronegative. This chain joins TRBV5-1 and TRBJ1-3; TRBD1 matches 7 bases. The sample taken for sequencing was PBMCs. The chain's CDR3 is CASSWGTESGNTIYF. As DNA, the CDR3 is TGCGCCAGCAGCTGGGGGACAGAATCTGGAAACACCATATATTTT.